These 31 T cell receptor beta chains share one sample of origin, sequenced in a study of T-cell reconstitution after alpha-beta-depleted transplantation in children. The TCRbeta library was prepared with unique molecular identifiers. In TCRdb, the PCR reads were re-called with MiXCR into one record per CDR3 protein. This table holds around 700,000 distinct CDR3 sequences, less than 15% found once. The material was PBMCs, obtained before TCRalphabeta/CD19-depleted stem cell transplant. These receptors came from a girl aged 2-15 years with congenital amegakaryocytic thrombocytopenia, due to receive a stem cell transplant.

This clonotype occurred a few times. The chain joins TRBV5-1 to TRBJ2-5; TRBD1 or TRBD2 may be the D gene (6 bases each). Between the trimmed V and J ends, which lost 3 bases and 1 base, there was a span of 10 bases. Germline-derived CDR1 and CDR2 are SGHRS and YFSETQ. CDR3 length: 14 amino acids. The CDR3 DNA reads as TGCGCCAGCAGCTGGTCGGGGGCCCAAGAGACCCAGTACTTC. Encoded protein: CASSWSGAQETQYF.

There are a few counts of this clonotype. CDR3 in amino acids: CASSQAPGTIPTDTQYF. CDR3 DNA sequence: TGCGCCAGCAGCCAAGCCCCCGGGACTATCCCCACAGATACGCAGTATTTT. The rearrangement uses TRBV4-1 and TRBJ2-3, with TRBD2 matching 7 bases. This CDR3 is 17 amino acids long. V dropped 1 base and J dropped 2; count of bases not matched to a gene: 9. Germline V gene data show CDR1 as MGHRA and CDR2 as YSYEKL.

This clonotype was detected only a few times. The chain carries TRBV27 and TRBJ1-2; 9 bases map to TRBD1. J lost 4 bases, V lost 6 bases, and 6 bases had no gene match. The CDR3 has 14 amino acids. Germline V gene lookup returns CDR1 MNHEY and CDR2 SMNVEV (reference sequence). Written as DNA, the CDR3 is TGTGCCAGCAGCCCAGGGACAGGGACCTATGGCTACACCTTC. Translation gives CASSPGTGTYGYTF.

The chain joins TRBV7-2 to TRBJ2-1, with D tentatively TRBD2 (5 bases). With 0 bases removed from V and 8 bases from J, the gap between germline ends came to 14 bases. The germline gives CDR1 SGHTA, CDR2 FQGNSA. The CDR3 is 15 amino acids. The DNA for the CDR3 is TGTGCCAGCAGCTTAGCCAGGCTAGCAGTCGATGAGCAGTTCTTC. This sequence encodes CASSLARLAVDEQFF.

This clonotype was counted at least ten times. V is TRBV20-1 and J is TRBJ2-1; TRBD2 aligns across 12 bases. The CDR3 is 15 residues long. Germline V gene data show CDR1 as DFQATT and CDR2 as SNEGSKA (reference sequence). The V segment lost 3 bases and the J segment 4 bases; nucleotides outside the gene matches: 4. The CDR3 sequence: CSARKTSGGYNEQFF. DNA for the CDR3: TGCAGTGCTAGGAAGACTAGCGGGGGTTACAATGAGCAGTTCTTC.

The chain links TRBV20-1 to TRBJ1-1; D call uncertain. Per germline, CDR1 DFQATT and CDR2 SNEGSKA (reference sequence). V was trimmed by 6 bases and J by 5 bases, leaving 16 bases between them. This CDR3 is built from 13 residues. DNA for the CDR3: TGCAGTGCCTCCAGACGGGCCTGGACTGAAGCTTTCTTT. It codes for CSASRRAWTEAFF.

A note on this clonotype: Sequence at one end of the junction differs from germline and may be a read error. The V gene is TRBV27, the J gene TRBJ2-7; 11 bases are a match to TRBD2. The CDR3 is 12 amino acids. CDR1 is MNHEY and CDR2 is SMNVEV in the germline V gene (reference sequence). The CDR3 spells CASSVISGREVF. In DNA, the CDR3 is TGTGCCAGCAGTGTAATTAGCGGGAGGGAGGTCTTC.

The chain combines TRBV11-2 with TRBJ2-3; possibly TRBD2 for D (5 bases). V was shortened by 2 bases and J by 6 bases, with 12 bases between the two germline ends. Germline loops: CDR1 SGHAT, CDR2 FQNNGV. CDR3 length: 14 residues. CDR3 bases: TGTGCCAGCAGCTTAATGGCTAGCTTCGATACGCAGTATTTT. Translating gives CASSLMASFDTQYF.

Many counts were recorded for this clonotype. The V and J genes are TRBV6-1 and TRBJ2-1; either TRBD1 or TRBD2 may fit D (5 bases each). The germline CDR1 and CDR2 sequences are MNHNS and SASEGT. The CDR3 is made up of 14 amino acids. Trimming left V 6 bases short and J 6 bases short, with 15 bases between. The CDR3 protein is CASRPGPKTNEQFF. The CDR3 DNA is TGTGCCAGCAGGCCGGGACCCAAGACCAATGAGCAGTTCTTC.

This clonotype was counted a few times. The rearrangement joins TRBV15 to TRBJ2-1; D not resolved. The V gene lost 1 base and the J gene lost 0 bases, with 13 bases spanning the gap. The CDR3 sequence is 17 residues long. Looked up from germline, CDR1 is LNHNV and CDR2 is YYDKDF (reference sequence). The CDR3 nucleotides are TGTGCCACCAGCAGAGTTGGGGAAGCCCTCTCCTACAATGAGCAGTTCTTC. It specifies CATSRVGEALSYNEQFF.

The rearrangement joins TRBV4-1 to TRBJ2-2, with D possibly TRBD2 on 6 matching bases. The CDR3 is 16 residues long. The V end was cut by 7 bases, the J end by 5 bases, with 20 bases between. Germline assignment: CDR1 MGHRA and CDR2 YSYEKL. This CDR3 is CASKTTIAVRTGELFF. Here the CDR3 DNA reads TGCGCCAGCAAGACCACCATAGCGGTGAGGACCGGGGAGCTGTTTTTT.

The V and J genes are TRBV9 and TRBJ1-5, with 9 bases identical to TRBD1. Matching the DNA end better, TRBJ2-3 makes the J call doubtful. The germline CDR1 and CDR2 sequences are SGDLS and YYNGEE. This CDR3 contains 14 residues. CDR3: CASSPGTGNQPQYF. In DNA form, the CDR3 reads TGTGCCAGCAGCCCCGGGACAGGGAATCAGCCCCAGTATTTT.

This clonotype was seen at least ten times. V is TRBV5-1 and J is TRBJ2-1; TRBD2 aligns across 8 bases. After removal of 4 bases from V and 2 bases from J, the junction contained 11 bases not matched to a gene. CDR3 length: 17 residues. Germline V gene sequence: CDR1 SGHRS, CDR2 YFSETQ. The CDR3 here is CASSPPGTRIAYNEQFF. The CDR3 nucleotides are TGCGCCAGCAGCCCTCCCGGGACTAGGATAGCCTACAATGAGCAGTTCTTC. Full variable domain (outside the CDR3, taken from reference TRBV5-1 and TRBJ2-1): KAGVTQTPRYLIKTRGQQVTLSCSPISGHRSVSWYQQTPGQGLQFLFEYFSETQRNKGNFPGRFSGRQFSNSRSEMNVSTLELGDSALYLCASSPPGTRIAYNEQFFGPGTRLTVL.

This clonotype was picked up a small number of times. The chain uses TRBV10-3 and TRBJ2-5; perhaps TRBD2 as D (6 bases). Trimming removed 5 bases from V and 0 bases from J, with 10 bases in between. The CDR3 is made up of 14 amino acids. Germline CDR1 is ENHRY and CDR2 is SYGVKD. The CDR3 sequence: CAISWSGYQETQYF. The CDR3 nucleotides read TGTGCCATCAGTTGGAGCGGGTACCAAGAGACCCAGTACTTC.

Only a few counts were recorded for this clonotype. The chain recombines TRBV27 with TRBJ2-5; D possibly corresponds to TRBD2 (6 bases). Germline CDR1 MNHEY, CDR2 SMNVEV (reference sequence). Trimming cost V 6 bases and J 5 bases, with 22 bases left between them. This CDR3 region has 16 residues. The CDR3 bases are TGTGCCAGCAGCCCGGGAGCCTCTCCCGCTAAGGAGACCCAGTACTTC. It yields the protein CASSPGASPAKETQYF.

This clonotype was seen at least ten times. The chain uses TRBV5-6 and TRBJ1-1; no definite D call. The length of the CDR3 is 14 residues. Germline V gene data show CDR1 as SGHDT and CDR2 as YYEEEE. Trimming removed 2 bases from V and 4 bases from J, with 12 bases in between. For the CDR3, the DNA is TGTGCCAGCAGCTTAATGGGTTCCGGCACTGAAGCTTTCTTT. This sequence encodes CASSLMGSGTEAFF.

V gene TRBV3-1 combines with J gene TRBJ2-1; weak D call: TRBD2 (5 bases). The V gene's germline CDR1 is LGHDT and CDR2 YNNKEL (reference sequence). The CDR3 is 15 residues long. Trimming left V 1 base short and J 0 bases short, with 7 bases between. This chain's CDR3 is CASSQGLSSYNEQFF. The CDR3 coding sequence is TGTGCCAGCAGCCAAGGACTATCCTCCTACAATGAGCAGTTCTTC.

This clonotype came up a few times. The chain uses TRBV5-1 and TRBJ2-1; possible D gene TRBD2, 6 bases. CDR3 length: 14 residues. Trimming cost V 6 bases and J 0 bases, with 10 bases left between them. CDR1 and CDR2 (germline): SGHRS, YFSETQ. The CDR3 spells CASMEGSSYNEQFF. For the CDR3, the DNA is TGCGCCAGCATGGAGGGGAGCTCCTACAATGAGCAGTTCTTC. The full variable domain, in which reference TRBV5-1 and TRBJ2-1 provide the parts outside the CDR3, is KAGVTQTPRYLIKTRGQQVTLSCSPISGHRSVSWYQQTPGQGLQFLFEYFSETQRNKGNFPGRFSGRQFSNSRSEMNVSTLELGDSALYLCASMEGSSYNEQFFGPGTRLTVL.

This clonotype was seen a few times. The rearrangement joins TRBV5-6 to TRBJ2-1; the D gene could be TRBD1 or TRBD2 (6 bases each). V lost 0 bases, J lost 0 bases, and 16 bases lay in between. Germline lookup yields CDR1 SGHDT and CDR2 YYEEEE. The CDR3 sequence is 18 residues long. Here the CDR3 DNA reads TGTGCCAGCAGCTTGGGTTCATGGGGGGCTGGCTCCTACAATGAGCAGTTCTTC. Translated: CASSLGSWGAGSYNEQFF.

At least ten counts were recorded for this clonotype. The V call is TRBV29-1, the J call TRBJ2-3; 10 positions agree with TRBD2. From germline, CDR1 is SQVTM and CDR2 ANQGSEA. The junction had 11 bases not matched to a gene; V was cut back by 7 bases and J by 4 bases. This CDR3 spans 15 amino acids. CDR3 DNA: TGCAGCGCCCGAAGGACTAGCGGTATCCCAGATACGCAGTATTTT. Protein sequence: CSARRTSGIPDTQYF.

J is TRBJ2-2 and V is TRBV7-8; TRBD2 is a possible D gene (5 bases). Germline CDR1 is SGHVS and CDR2 is FQNEAQ. The CDR3 consists of 19 residues. Trimming took 0 bases from V and 2 from J, leaving 19 bases between them. The CDR3 DNA reads as TGTGCCAGCAGCTTAGCCCCATCCCACCAACTAGTCAACACCGGGGAGCTGTTTTTT. It is translated as CASSLAPSHQLVNTGELFF.

This chain joins TRBV30 and TRBJ2-7; D is possibly TRBD1 (5 bases). Trimming removed 3 bases from V and 1 base from J, with 10 bases in between. The CDR3 covers 13 residues. From germline, CDR1 is GTSNPN and CDR2 SVGIG (reference sequence). The CDR3 region is CAWSPGPSYEQYF. The CDR3 nucleotides read TGTGCCTGGAGCCCAGGGCCTTCCTACGAGCAGTACTTC.

This clonotype was seen at least ten times. The chain employs TRBV5-1 and TRBJ1-2; 7 nucleotides line up with TRBD1. Trimming cost V 0 bases and J 4 bases; bases outside gene matches: 3. The CDR3 has 14 amino acids. Germline CDR1 and CDR2: SGHRS and YFSETQ. The CDR3 here is CASSLGQGTYGYTF. CDR3 DNA sequence: TGCGCCAGCAGCTTGGGACAGGGTACCTATGGCTACACCTTC. The full variable domain, its missing parts supplied by reference TRBV5-1 and TRBJ1-2, is KAGVTQTPRYLIKTRGQQVTLSCSPISGHRSVSWYQQTPGQGLQFLFEYFSETQRNKGNFPGRFSGRQFSNSRSEMNVSTLELGDSALYLCASSLGQGTYGYTFGSGTRLTVV.

This clonotype was counted ten times or more. The J gene is TRBJ1-1, the V gene TRBV20-1; a possible D gene is TRBD1 (5 bases). V gave up 6 bases and J gave up 0 bases, with 20 bases separating them. The germline gives CDR1 DFQATT, CDR2 SNEGSKA (reference sequence). The CDR3 is 16 residues long. The CDR3 DNA reads as TGCAGTGCAGAGGGGAGGGGTCGGATTTTGAACACTGAAGCTTTCTTT. Translating it yields CSAEGRGRILNTEAFF.

This clonotype was seen a handful of times. The J gene is TRBJ2-3, the V gene TRBV28; TRBD1 is a possible D gene (6 bases). The CDR3 runs to 18 residues. V lost 6 bases and J lost 6, with 28 bases in between. The germline V gene has CDR1 MDHEN and CDR2 SYDVKM. CDR3 protein: CASSGPRSSERGSDTQYF. The CDR3 DNA is TGTGCCAGCAGCGGACCCAGGAGCAGCGAAAGGGGGTCGGATACGCAGTATTTT.

In its sample, this clonotype was seen a few times. The rearrangement uses TRBV7-8 and TRBJ2-7, with 10 bases aligning to TRBD2. The trim removed 1 base at V and 2 bases at J, leaving 8 bases unmatched. Germline assignment: CDR1 SGHVS and CDR2 FQNEAQ. The CDR3 contains 17 residues. CDR3 region: CASSLGLAGVGTYEQYF. The CDR3 nucleotides read TGTGCCAGCAGCTTAGGGCTAGCGGGAGTCGGGACCTACGAGCAGTACTTC.

This clonotype was counted ten times or more. V usage is TRBV29-1 and J usage is TRBJ1-1; D remains ambiguous. This CDR3 region has 13 residues. Germline V gene sequence: CDR1 SQVTM, CDR2 ANQGSEA. V was clipped by 3 bases and J by 1 base, with 9 bases between them. The CDR3 DNA sequence: TGCAGCGTTGAGTTTGGCGGGAACACTGAAGCTTTCTTT. Protein sequence: CSVEFGGNTEAFF.

This rearrangement joins TRBV5-1 to TRBJ2-1; D may be TRBD2 (6 bases). This CDR3 has 14 residues. Per germline, CDR1 SGHRS and CDR2 YFSETQ. V lost 5 bases and J lost 5, with 14 bases in between. CDR3 coding DNA: TGCGCCAGCAGACCCGGGACTGGAGACAATGAGCAGTTCTTC. Residues: CASRPGTGDNEQFF.

With regard to this clonotype: Germline is not matched at one junction end, which may reflect a read error. The chain has TRBV20-1 and TRBJ2-1; 12 bases align to TRBD2. CDR3 length: 17 residues. In germline, CDR1 is DFQATT, CDR2 SNEGSKA (reference sequence). The CDR3 loop reads CCASARLAGEVGNEQFF. CDR3 DNA: TGCTGTGCTAGTGCGAGACTAGCGGGAGAGGTAGGCAATGAGCAGTTCTTC.

This clonotype was found many times. The genes are TRBV27 and TRBJ2-5; TRBD1 aligns across 8 bases. The V gene's germline CDR1 is MNHEY and CDR2 SMNVEV (reference sequence). With V trimmed by 7 bases and J by 5 bases, 12 bases remained unmatched. CDR3 length: 15 residues. The CDR3: CASITDRVVEETQYF. In DNA form, the CDR3 reads TGTGCCAGCATCACGGACAGGGTGGTTGAGGAGACCCAGTACTTC.

The chain carries TRBV7-2 and TRBJ2-3, with 9 bases that match TRBD2. The CDR3 runs 16 residues. V lost 5 bases to trimming and J lost 0 bases; unmatched junction nucleotides: 6. CDR1 and CDR2 (germline): SGHTA, FQGNSA. The CDR3 DNA reads TGTGCCAGCAGCCGTAGCGGGAGCCGGAGCACAGATACGCAGTATTTT. Its translation is CASSRSGSRSTDTQYF.